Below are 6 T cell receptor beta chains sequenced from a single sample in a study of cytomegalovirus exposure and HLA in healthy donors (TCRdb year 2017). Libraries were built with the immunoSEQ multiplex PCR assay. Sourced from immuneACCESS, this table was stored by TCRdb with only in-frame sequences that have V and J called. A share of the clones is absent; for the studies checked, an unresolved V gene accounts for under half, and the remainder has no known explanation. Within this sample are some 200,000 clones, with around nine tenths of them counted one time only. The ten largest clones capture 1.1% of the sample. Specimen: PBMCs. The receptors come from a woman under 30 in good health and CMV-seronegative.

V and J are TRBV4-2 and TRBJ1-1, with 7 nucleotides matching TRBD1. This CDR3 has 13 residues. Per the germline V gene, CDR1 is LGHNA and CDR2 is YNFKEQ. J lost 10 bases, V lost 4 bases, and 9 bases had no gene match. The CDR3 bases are TGTGCCAGCAGCCGAGCTACAGGGGTCTCAGCTTTCTTT. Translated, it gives CASSRATGVSAFF.

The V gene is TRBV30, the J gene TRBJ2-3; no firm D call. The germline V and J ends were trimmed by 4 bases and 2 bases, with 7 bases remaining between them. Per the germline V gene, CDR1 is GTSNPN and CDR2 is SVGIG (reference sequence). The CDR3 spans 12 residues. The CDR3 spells CAWKPDTDTQYF. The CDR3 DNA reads TGTGCCTGGAAGCCCGACACAGATACGCAGTATTTT.

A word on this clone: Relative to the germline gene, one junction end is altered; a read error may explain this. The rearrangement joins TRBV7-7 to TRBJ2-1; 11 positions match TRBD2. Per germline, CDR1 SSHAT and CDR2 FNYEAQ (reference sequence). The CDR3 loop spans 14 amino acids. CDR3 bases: TGTGCTAGCAGCTTAGTTCTAGCGGGAGGCGAGCAGTTCTTC. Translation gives CASSLVLAGGEQFF. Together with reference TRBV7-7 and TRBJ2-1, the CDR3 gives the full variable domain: GAGVSQSPRYKVTKRGQDVTLRCDPISSHATLYWYQQALGQGPEFLTYFNYEAQPDKSGLPSDRFSAERPEGSISTLTIQRTEQRDSAMYRCASSLVLAGGEQFFGPGTRLTVL.

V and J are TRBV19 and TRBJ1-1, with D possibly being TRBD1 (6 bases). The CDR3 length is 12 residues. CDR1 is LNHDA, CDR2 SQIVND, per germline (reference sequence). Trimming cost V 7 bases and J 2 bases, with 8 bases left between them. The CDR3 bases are TGTGCCAGTATAGGGGGAAACACTGAAGCTTTCTTT. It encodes CASIGGNTEAFF.

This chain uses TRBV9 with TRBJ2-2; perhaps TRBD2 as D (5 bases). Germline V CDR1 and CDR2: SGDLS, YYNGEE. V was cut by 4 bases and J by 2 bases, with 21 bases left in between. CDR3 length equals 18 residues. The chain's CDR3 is CASSLFGGGPLNTGELFF. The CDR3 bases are TGTGCCAGCAGCCTTTTTGGAGGCGGGCCCTTAAACACCGGGGAGCTGTTTTTT.

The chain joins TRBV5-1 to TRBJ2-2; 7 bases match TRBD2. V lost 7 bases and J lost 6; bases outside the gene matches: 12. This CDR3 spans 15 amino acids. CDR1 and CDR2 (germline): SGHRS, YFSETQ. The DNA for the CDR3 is TGCGCCAGCGGTGCACGCCTAGCGGTAGCCGGGGAGCTGTTTTTT. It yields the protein CASGARLAVAGELFF.